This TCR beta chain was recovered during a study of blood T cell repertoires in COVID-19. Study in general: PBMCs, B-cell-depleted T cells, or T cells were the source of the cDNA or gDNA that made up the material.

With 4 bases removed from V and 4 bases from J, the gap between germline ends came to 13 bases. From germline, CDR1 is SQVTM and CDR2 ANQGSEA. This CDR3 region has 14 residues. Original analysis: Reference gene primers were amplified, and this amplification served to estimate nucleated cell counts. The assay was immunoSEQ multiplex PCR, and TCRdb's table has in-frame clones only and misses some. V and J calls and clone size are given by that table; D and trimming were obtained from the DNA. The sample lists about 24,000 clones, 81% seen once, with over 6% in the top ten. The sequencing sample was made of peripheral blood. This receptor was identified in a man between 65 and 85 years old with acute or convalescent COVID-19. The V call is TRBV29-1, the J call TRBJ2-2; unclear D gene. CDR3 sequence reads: CSVVGNSGTGELFF. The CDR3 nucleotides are TGCAGCGTTGTAGGCAACTCGGGCACCGGGGAGCTGTTTTTT.